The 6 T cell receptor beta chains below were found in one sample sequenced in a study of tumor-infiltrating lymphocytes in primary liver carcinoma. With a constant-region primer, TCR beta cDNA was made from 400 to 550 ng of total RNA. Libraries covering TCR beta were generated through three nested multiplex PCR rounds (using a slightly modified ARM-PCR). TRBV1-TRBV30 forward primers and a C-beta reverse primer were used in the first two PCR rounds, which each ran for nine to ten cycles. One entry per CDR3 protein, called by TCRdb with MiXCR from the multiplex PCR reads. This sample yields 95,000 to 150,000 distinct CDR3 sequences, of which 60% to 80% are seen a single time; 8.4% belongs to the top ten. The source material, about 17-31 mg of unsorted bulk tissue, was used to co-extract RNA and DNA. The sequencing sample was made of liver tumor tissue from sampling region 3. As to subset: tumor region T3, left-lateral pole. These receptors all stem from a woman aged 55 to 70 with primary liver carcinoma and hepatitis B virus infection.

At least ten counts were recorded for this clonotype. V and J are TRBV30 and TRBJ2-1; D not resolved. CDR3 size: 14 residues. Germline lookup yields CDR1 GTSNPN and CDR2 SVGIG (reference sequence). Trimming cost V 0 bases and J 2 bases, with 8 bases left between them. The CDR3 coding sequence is TGTGCCTGGAGTGTAGGGTCAACCTACAATGAGCAGTTCTTC. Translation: CAWSVGSTYNEQFF.

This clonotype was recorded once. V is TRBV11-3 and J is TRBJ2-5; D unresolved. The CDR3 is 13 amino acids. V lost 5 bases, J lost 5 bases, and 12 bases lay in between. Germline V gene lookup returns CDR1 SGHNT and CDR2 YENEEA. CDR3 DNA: TGTGCCAGCAGCCTACACGTGAGGGAGACCCAGTACTTC. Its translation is CASSLHVRETQYF.

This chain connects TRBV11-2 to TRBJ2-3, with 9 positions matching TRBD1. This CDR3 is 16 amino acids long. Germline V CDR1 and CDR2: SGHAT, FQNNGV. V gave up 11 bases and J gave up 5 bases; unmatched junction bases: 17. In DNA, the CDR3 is TGTGCCTGCAACCGGAGGACAGGGGTAGACATAGATACGCAGTATTTT. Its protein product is CACNRRTGVDIDTQYF.

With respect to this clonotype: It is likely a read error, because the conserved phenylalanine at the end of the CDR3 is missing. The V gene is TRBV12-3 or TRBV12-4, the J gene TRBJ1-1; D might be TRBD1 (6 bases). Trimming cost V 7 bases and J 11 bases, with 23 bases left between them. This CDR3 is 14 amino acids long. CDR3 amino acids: CASTLGGLEGEAFS. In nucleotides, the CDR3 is TGTGCCAGCACCCTCGGGGGCTTAGAGGGTGAGGCTTTCTCT.

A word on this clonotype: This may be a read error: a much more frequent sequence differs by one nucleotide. The CDR3 bases are TGTGCCAGCAGCTGGGGACTAGAGCAGTTCTTC. Its protein product is CASSWGLEQFF. The chain recombines TRBV7-9 with TRBJ2-1; 7 bases line up with TRBD2. The CDR3 is 11 amino acids. CDR1 and CDR2 (germline): SEHNR, FQNEAQ (reference sequence). V dropped 4 bases and J dropped 10; count of bases not matched to a gene: 1.

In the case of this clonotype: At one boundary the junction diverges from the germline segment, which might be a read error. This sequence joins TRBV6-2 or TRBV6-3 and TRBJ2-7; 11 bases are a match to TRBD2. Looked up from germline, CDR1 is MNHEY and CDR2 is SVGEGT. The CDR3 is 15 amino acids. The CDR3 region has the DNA TGTGCCAGCATCAAGGCTAGCGGGAGGTCGAACGAGCAGTATTTC. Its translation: CASIKASGRSNEQYF.